A single sample gave rise to the 32 T cell receptor beta chains below, sequenced in a study of T cell responses to AZD1222 COVID-19 vaccine. Clones were read by immunoSEQ multiplex PCR, and TCRdb kept only the in-frame ones, dropping some. The top ten clones hold about 0.9% of a sample with 150,000 to 200,000 clones, around 94% of them seen once. This specimen was peripheral blood, taken on day 0 of AZD1222 vaccination. Receptor source: an adult in good health.

The rearrangement joins TRBV5-4 to TRBJ1-1; 7 bases line up with TRBD1. The germline V gene has CDR1 SGHNT and CDR2 YYREEE (reference sequence). V shed 2 bases, J shed 3 bases, and the junction held 7 bases outside the gene matches. This CDR3 comprises 15 residues. Written as DNA, the CDR3 is TGTGCCAGCAGCTTACCCCGTACAGGGGACACTGAAGCTTTCTTT. Amino acids: CASSLPRTGDTEAFF.

The rearrangement uses TRBV18 and TRBJ2-3; D possibly corresponds to TRBD2 (7 bases). This CDR3 has 15 amino acids. The V gene's germline CDR1 is KGHSH and CDR2 LQKENI. V was pared by 3 bases and J by 2 bases, with 12 bases between. The CDR3 loop is CASSPSAGATDTQYF. The CDR3, as DNA: TGTGCCAGCTCACCTTCGGCGGGGGCCACAGATACGCAGTATTTT.

This clone was observed once. DNA of the CDR3: TGTGCCAGCAGTTCACCCCCAGGCTATACGTACTTC. Translation: CASSSPPGYTYF. V usage is TRBV27 and J usage is TRBJ2-7, with no clear D. The germline CDR1 and CDR2 sequences are MNHEY and SMNVEV (reference sequence). V lost 4 bases, J lost 12 bases, and 16 bases lay in between. This CDR3 spans 12 amino acids.

CDR3 in DNA: TGCGCCAGCAGTCCTAGCGGGGGGGTAGCTGAGACCCAGTACTTC. Its protein product is CASSPSGGVAETQYF. The rearrangement links TRBV5-1 to TRBJ2-5, with TRBD2 matching over 12 bases. CDR1 and CDR2 (germline): SGHRS, YFSETQ. J was trimmed by 5 bases and V by 5 bases; bases with no gene match: 7. The CDR3 consists of 15 residues.

This clone was detected only a few times. The chain employs TRBV7-9 and TRBJ1-2, with D possibly TRBD1 on 5 matching bases. The CDR3 length is 13 residues. In germline, CDR1 is SEHNR, CDR2 FQNEAQ (reference sequence). Trimming took 3 bases from V and 3 from J, leaving 8 bases between them. CDR3 in amino acids: CASSFGTDYGYTF. Here the CDR3 DNA reads TGTGCCAGCAGCTTCGGGACGGACTATGGCTACACCTTC.

Comments on this clone: The germline gene is not matched at one end of the junction; a read error may be the cause. The chain carries TRBV29-1 and TRBJ1-2; 8 bases fit TRBD1. Looked up from germline, CDR1 is SQVTM and CDR2 is ANQGSEA. The CDR3 is 13 residues long. CDR3 sequence (DNA): TGCAGCGTTGAAAACAGGGGGAACTCTGGCTACACCTTC. Translation: CSVENRGNSGYTF.

The chain links TRBV9 to TRBJ2-7, with a possible D match to TRBD1 (6 bases). Germline values: CDR1 SGDLS, CDR2 YYNGEE. The ends were cut back, 4 bases at V and 5 bases at J, with 13 bases in the middle. This CDR3 is built from 13 residues. CDR3 bases: TGTGCCAGCAGCCCTCGACAGGATCACGAGCAGTACTTC. Encoded protein: CASSPRQDHEQYF.

Comment on this clone: A read error may account for a junction end that differs from germline. The genes are TRBV4-2 and TRBJ1-4, with TRBD1 as a possible D gene (6 bases). There are 14 residues in the CDR3. Looked up from germline, CDR1 is LGHNA and CDR2 is YNFKEQ. CDR3 amino acids: CASSQDWGLRSQTF. In DNA form, the CDR3 reads TGTGCCAGCAGCCAAGATTGGGGGCTCAGGTCCCAAACTTTT.

The chain employs TRBV9 and TRBJ2-7; D possibly corresponds to TRBD1 (6 bases). This CDR3 comprises 15 residues. Trimming shortened V by 0 bases and J by 5 bases, and 15 bases separated the two germline ends. The germline gives CDR1 SGDLS, CDR2 YYNGEE. CDR3 coding DNA: TGTGCCAGCAGCGTAGGCTATGGCCAGGGGAACGAGCAGTACTTC. Amino acid sequence: CASSVGYGQGNEQYF.

The CDR3 here is CASSFWDRGYEQYF. The CDR3 DNA sequence: TGTGCCAGCAGCTTCTGGGACAGGGGGTACGAGCAGTACTTC. The V call is TRBV7-9, the J call TRBJ2-7; 11 nucleotides align to TRBD1. The CDR3 is made up of 14 amino acids. Germline V gene sequence: CDR1 SEHNR, CDR2 FQNEAQ (reference sequence). The J segment lost 4 bases and the V segment lost 3 bases, leaving 2 bases of the junction unmatched.

The count of this clone is one. The genes are TRBV7-9 and TRBJ1-5; possibly TRBD1 for D (5 bases). The CDR3 totals 14 residues. Germline V gene lookup returns CDR1 SEHNR and CDR2 FQNEAQ (reference sequence). With 3 bases removed from V and 5 bases from J, the gap between germline ends came to 11 bases. This chain's CDR3 is CASSFQGGYQPQHF. The CDR3 bases are TGTGCCAGCAGCTTTCAGGGTGGGTATCAGCCCCAGCATTTT.

The gene calls are TRBV4-2 and TRBJ2-1, with 7 nucleotides matching TRBD2. This CDR3 is 14 amino acids long. The germline V gene encodes CDR1 LGHNA and CDR2 YNFKEQ. Trimming cost V 1 base and J 7 bases; bases outside gene matches: 4. The CDR3 DNA reads TGTGCCAGCAGCCAAGCCGGGGGGACGAATGAGCAGTTCTTC. This gives the protein CASSQAGGTNEQFF.

The V call is TRBV28, the J call TRBJ2-7; tentative D call: TRBD2 (6 bases). In germline, CDR1 is MDHEN, CDR2 SYDVKM. This CDR3 has 17 amino acids. Trimming stripped 5 bases from V and 0 bases from J, with 20 bases between. This chain's CDR3 is CASSPGGLGDHSYEQYF. Written as DNA, the CDR3 is TGTGCCAGCAGTCCCGGGGGTTTGGGAGACCACTCCTACGAGCAGTACTTC. Complete variable domain (other parts from reference TRBV28 and TRBJ2-7): DVKVTQSSRYLVKRTGEKVFLECVQDMDHENMFWYRQDPGLGLRLIYFSYDVKMKEKGDIPEGYSVSREKKERFSLILESASTNQTSMYLCASSPGGLGDHSYEQYFGPGTRLTVT.

The chain joins TRBV15 to TRBJ1-3; a possible D gene is TRBD1 (5 bases). The CDR3 is made up of 17 amino acids. Deletions cut 0 bases from V and 0 bases from J, with 12 bases between. CDR1 and CDR2 from the germline V gene are LNHNV and YYDKDF (reference sequence). CDR3 DNA sequence: TGTGCCACCAGCAGAGATCTGGGACGCAGCTCTGGAAACACCATATATTTT. Its translation is CATSRDLGRSSGNTIYF.

The CDR3 DNA reads as TGTGCCTGGAGTGTACTTTGGGGAGCGGACTTTACCTACGAGCAGTACTTC. It translates to CAWSVLWGADFTYEQYF. This chain joins TRBV30 and TRBJ2-7; D perhaps matches TRBD2 (5 bases). This CDR3 is 17 amino acids long. Trimming took off 0 bases at V and 2 bases at J, with 20 bases between the two ends. Germline CDR1 and CDR2: GTSNPN and SVGIG (reference sequence).

The chain joins TRBV30 to TRBJ1-6; D may be TRBD1 (6 bases). Germline V gives CDR1 GTSNPN, CDR2 SVGIG (reference sequence). The V end lost 2 bases, the J end lost 3 bases, and 14 bases lay between the germline ends. This CDR3 comprises 16 residues. CDR3 sequence: CAWSLAGAIYNSPLHF. CDR3 DNA sequence: TGTGCCTGGAGTTTGGCAGGGGCGATCTATAATTCACCCCTCCACTTT. The full variable domain, in which reference TRBV30 and TRBJ1-6 provide the parts outside the CDR3, is SQTIHQWPATLVQPVGSPLSLECTVEGTSNPNLYWYRQAAGRGLQLLFYSVGIGQISSEVPQNLSASRPQDRQFILSSKKLLLSDSGFYLCAWSLAGAIYNSPLHFGNGTRLTVT.

This chain joins TRBV6-2 or TRBV6-3 and TRBJ2-2, with 9 bases identical to TRBD2. Germline CDR1 reads MNHEY; CDR2 reads SVGEGT. The CDR3 has 16 amino acids. The trim removed 5 bases at V and 3 bases at J, leaving 7 bases unmatched. CDR3 bases: TGTGCCAGCAGTCACCTTAGCGGGGGTCACACCGGGGAGCTGTTTTTT. As protein: CASSHLSGGHTGELFF.

The chain uses TRBV14 and TRBJ1-3; D unclear. Germline CDR1 is SGHDN and CDR2 is FVKESK. The V end lost 1 base, the J end lost 2 bases, and 9 bases lay between the germline ends. This CDR3 spans 15 amino acids. In DNA, the CDR3 is TGTGCCAGCAGCCAAGGACATTCCACTGGAAACACCATATATTTT. Encoded protein: CASSQGHSTGNTIYF.

The rearrangement uses TRBV5-1 and TRBJ2-5, with a weak D call TRBD2 (6 bases). Germline lookup yields CDR1 SGHRS and CDR2 YFSETQ. This CDR3 spans 13 amino acids. V was shortened by 5 bases and J by 7 bases, with 15 bases between the two germline ends. The CDR3 bases are TGCGCCAGCAGTCCCGGACTATATGGGACCCAGTACTTC. Its translation: CASSPGLYGTQYF.

This clone was detected a few times. The chain has TRBV5-1 and TRBJ2-1; D ambiguous. The CDR3 runs to 14 residues. The V end lost 3 bases, the J end lost 5 bases, and 12 bases lay between the germline ends. Germline V gives CDR1 SGHRS, CDR2 YFSETQ. The CDR3 bases are TGCGCCAGCAGCTCGGATACTAATAACAATGAGCAGTTCTTC. It yields the protein CASSSDTNNNEQFF.

The J gene is TRBJ1-2, the V gene TRBV5-4; 8 positions agree with TRBD1. CDR1 and CDR2 (germline): SGHNT, YYREEE (reference sequence). After removal of 4 bases from V and 3 bases from J, the junction contained 5 bases not matched to a gene. The CDR3 has 14 amino acids. The CDR3 region is CASSLRQGYYGYTF. The CDR3 DNA is TGTGCCAGCAGCCTGAGACAGGGGTACTATGGCTACACCTTC.

The V call is TRBV6-5, the J call TRBJ2-7; TRBD1 agrees at 12 bases. The V gene end was trimmed by 6 bases and the J gene end by 6 bases; junction bases not matched to a gene: 6. Germline V gene data show CDR1 as MNHEY and CDR2 as SVGAGI. The CDR3 length is 14 residues. The CDR3 bases are TGTGCCAGCAGCGCCGGGACAGGGGGCGGCGAGCAGTACTTC. Protein sequence: CASSAGTGGGEQYF.

CDR3 nucleotides: TGTGCCAGCAGCCTACAGGGGGCGGGTGAAAAACTGTTTTTT. Protein sequence: CASSLQGAGEKLFF. This chain links TRBV7-9 with TRBJ1-4; 9 bases fit TRBD1. Germline CDR1 SEHNR, CDR2 FQNEAQ (reference sequence). With V trimmed by 5 bases and J by 7 bases, 5 bases remained unmatched. The CDR3 loop spans 14 amino acids.

This clone was seen a single time. The rearrangement uses TRBV10-2 and TRBJ2-2; 9 bases fit TRBD1. Germline V CDR1 and CDR2: WSHSY, SAAADI. V shed 5 bases, J shed 4 bases, and the junction held 8 bases outside the gene matches. The CDR3 is 16 residues long. Here the CDR3 DNA reads TGCGCCAGCAGTAAGGGACAGGGCCGTGGCACCGGGGAGCTGTTTTTT. Protein: CASSKGQGRGTGELFF.

The V gene is TRBV19, the J gene TRBJ2-3, with 11 bases lining up with TRBD2. CDR1 is LNHDA, CDR2 SQIVND, per germline (reference sequence). The CDR3 has 15 amino acids. The V and J ends lost 6 bases and 6 bases, in that order; junction bases with no gene match: 8. The CDR3 spells CASRDSGGAVDTQYF. Written as DNA, the CDR3 is TGTGCCAGTAGGGATAGCGGGGGGGCAGTGGATACGCAGTATTTT.

The CDR3, as DNA: TGCGCCAGCCAAAAGGGAGTGAACACTGAAGCTTTCTTT. This codes for CASQKGVNTEAFF. The chain is built from TRBV5-1 and TRBJ1-1; D not certain. Trimming left V 7 bases short and J 0 bases short, with 10 bases between. The CDR3 covers 13 residues. Germline V CDR1 and CDR2: SGHRS, YFSETQ.

V and J are TRBV5-8 and TRBJ1-2; 9 bases align to TRBD1. CDR3 length: 14 amino acids. J lost 4 bases, V lost 6 bases, and 7 bases had no gene match. Germline loops: CDR1 SGHTS, CDR2 YDEGEE. CDR3 sequence reads: CASTYLDRGYGYTF. The CDR3 DNA reads TGTGCCAGCACGTACTTGGACAGGGGCTATGGCTACACCTTC.

V gene TRBV25-1 combines with J gene TRBJ1-3; D uncertain. V shed 4 bases and J shed 3 bases, with 13 bases lying between them. Germline V gene sequence: CDR1 MGHDK, CDR2 SYGVNS. The CDR3 spans 15 residues. In DNA form, the CDR3 reads TGTGCCAGCAGTGGGGTGGGGATAGTTGGAAACACCATATATTTT. Translating it yields CASSGVGIVGNTIYF.

This chain connects TRBV29-1 to TRBJ1-2; D perhaps matches TRBD1 (5 bases). Trimming took 7 bases from V and 2 from J, leaving 11 bases between them. Per the germline V gene, CDR1 is SQVTM and CDR2 is ANQGSEA. CDR3 length: 12 residues. CDR3: CSAQKGNYGYTF. CDR3 nucleotides: TGCAGCGCCCAGAAGGGGAACTATGGCTACACCTTC.

The chain recombines TRBV11-3 with TRBJ1-1; D is unclear. Trimming removed 5 bases at V and 3 bases at J, with 10 bases between. In germline, CDR1 is SGHNT, CDR2 YENEEA. CDR3 size: 13 residues. The CDR3 protein is CASSPEGYTEAFF. CDR3 sequence (DNA): TGTGCCAGCAGCCCCGAGGGTTACACTGAAGCTTTCTTT.

This clone was seen only once. CDR3 sequence reads: CASSEPGQGYEKLFF. CDR3 in DNA: TGCGCCAGCAGCGAACCGGGACAGGGTTACGAAAAACTGTTTTTT. J is TRBJ1-4 and V is TRBV4-1; TRBD1 matches at 9 bases. CDR1 and CDR2 (germline): MGHRA, YSYEKL. This CDR3 region has 15 residues. Trimming at V came to 5 bases and at J to 8 bases, leaving 9 bases not matched to a gene.

The chain is built from TRBV24-1 and TRBJ1-1, with 9 bases aligning to TRBD1. This CDR3 is 15 amino acids long. Germline V gene sequence: CDR1 KGHDR, CDR2 SFDVKD. V gave up 4 bases and J gave up 3 bases; unmatched junction bases: 5. For the CDR3, the DNA is TGTGCCACCAGTGAAACCGGGACAGGGTACACTGAAGCTTTCTTT. Residues: CATSETGTGYTEAFF.